What follows are 21 T cell receptor beta chains derived from one specimen sequenced in a study of glioma-infiltrating T cells after dendritic cell vaccination. The protocol was immunoSEQ multiplex PCR, while the TCRdb copy is restricted to in-frame clones and leaves out a portion. This table holds about 73,000 clones, 82% found once. Specimen: blood, collected before dendritic cell vaccination. The receptors here all came from a human donor with glioblastoma.

The V and J genes are TRBV5-1 and TRBJ1-5; no firm D call. The CDR3 has 16 amino acids. Germline CDR1 is SGHRS and CDR2 is YFSETQ. V was pared by 4 bases and J by 0 bases, with 14 bases between. The CDR3 nucleotides are TGCGCCAGCAGCCCAGGAGGGTTGGATAGCAATCAGCCCCAGCATTTT. This codes for CASSPGGLDSNQPQHF.

This clone has more than one count but fewer than ten. This sample also contains other DNA sequences that code for the same CDR3. The chain has TRBV11-3 and TRBJ2-2; perhaps TRBD1 as D (5 bases). The CDR3 contains 15 residues. V was clipped by 0 bases and J by 4 bases, with 9 bases between them. CDR1 is SGHNT, CDR2 YENEEA, per germline. The CDR3 bases are TGTGCCAGCAGCTTAGAAGGCAGGGCCACCGGGGAGCTGTTTTTT. This translates into CASSLEGRATGELFF.

This clone was seen a single time. The chain joins TRBV18 to TRBJ1-6, with D possibly being TRBD1 (5 bases). This CDR3 comprises 19 residues. With 2 bases removed from V and 0 bases from J, the gap between germline ends came to 17 bases. Germline loops: CDR1 KGHSH, CDR2 LQKENI. CDR3 amino acids: CASSPGRTGPSSYNSPLHF. CDR3 DNA: TGTGCCAGCTCACCAGGTAGAACAGGCCCGAGCTCCTATAATTCACCCCTCCACTTT.

The V call is TRBV5-1, the J call TRBJ2-2, with TRBD1 identical over 7 bases. The V and J ends lost 3 bases and 3 bases, in that order; junction bases with no gene match: 5. Germline V CDR1 and CDR2: SGHRS, YFSETQ. This CDR3 contains 15 residues. The CDR3 protein is CASSYDRADTGELFF. CDR3 nucleotides: TGCGCCAGCAGCTACGACAGGGCCGACACCGGGGAGCTGTTTTTT.

The V gene is TRBV2, the J gene TRBJ2-1; TRBD2 agrees at 9 bases. The CDR3 spans 15 residues. CDR1 is SNHLY and CDR2 is FYNNEI in the germline V gene. Trimming removed 8 bases from V and 1 base from J; junction bases left unmatched: 6. The CDR3 bases are TGTGCCAGCGTTCGGGCGGGGGGGTCCTACAATGAGCAGTTCTTC. This codes for CASVRAGGSYNEQFF.

V and J are TRBV5-6 and TRBJ1-1, with a weak D call TRBD1 (6 bases). The CDR3 length is 12 residues. Trimming cost V 5 bases and J 1 base, with 6 bases left between them. From germline, CDR1 is SGHDT and CDR2 YYEEEE. The CDR3 DNA is TGTGCCAGCAGGACAGGGAACACTGAAGCTTTCTTT. Translated: CASRTGNTEAFF.

The chain's CDR3 is CASSSTDNEQFF. In DNA, the CDR3 is TGTGCCAGCAGTTCGACTGACAATGAGCAGTTCTTC. The rearrangement links TRBV28 to TRBJ2-1; D unclear. Trimming shortened V by 4 bases and J by 5 bases, and 6 bases separated the two germline ends. The CDR3 covers 12 residues. From germline, CDR1 is MDHEN and CDR2 SYDVKM.

J is TRBJ2-7 and V is TRBV19, with a weak D call TRBD1 (5 bases). The CDR3 covers 13 residues. Germline CDR1 is LNHDA and CDR2 is SQIVND (reference sequence). Between the trimmed V and J ends, which lost 5 bases and 4 bases, there was a span of 12 bases. CDR3 region: CASSPRTPYEQYF. The CDR3 region has the DNA TGTGCCAGTAGTCCACGGACACCGTACGAGCAGTACTTC.

Note on this clone: One end of the junction is discordant with germline, which a read error may explain. The rearrangement joins TRBV27 to TRBJ1-2; 9 nucleotides match TRBD1. This CDR3 is built from 15 residues. Germline V gene lookup returns CDR1 MNHEY and CDR2 SMNVEV (reference sequence). The CDR3 sequence: CASSFRPTGGDGYAF. The CDR3, as DNA: TGTGCCAGCAGTTTCAGACCGACAGGGGGAGATGGCTACGCCTTC.

This chain joins TRBV27 and TRBJ2-2; 8 bases match TRBD2. Per the germline V gene, CDR1 is MNHEY and CDR2 is SMNVEV (reference sequence). The length of the CDR3 is 14 residues. V dropped 5 bases and J dropped 6; count of bases not matched to a gene: 5. The CDR3 sequence: CASSLSGGSGELFF. The DNA of the CDR3 is TGTGCCAGCAGTCTCAGCGGGGGTTCCGGGGAGCTGTTTTTT.

The chain uses TRBV7-9 and TRBJ2-1; D is uncertain. Germline V gives CDR1 SEHNR, CDR2 FQNEAQ (reference sequence). CDR3 size: 14 residues. Between the trimmed V and J ends, which lost 4 bases and 1 base, there was a span of 8 bases. The CDR3 is CASSSTASYNEQFF. DNA for the CDR3: TGTGCCAGCAGCTCGACTGCGTCCTACAATGAGCAGTTCTTC.

J is TRBJ1-4 and V is TRBV29-1; D is unresolved. The ends were cut back, 6 bases at V and 5 bases at J, with 4 bases in the middle. CDR3 size: 10 residues. Germline lookup yields CDR1 SQVTM and CDR2 ANQGSEA. The DNA of the CDR3 is TGCAGCGTGAGAAATGAAAAACTGTTTTTT. Its translation: CSVRNEKLFF. The full variable domain, in which reference TRBV29-1 and TRBJ1-4 provide the parts outside the CDR3, is SAVISQKPSRDICQRGTSLTIQCQVDSQVTMMFWYRQQPGQSLTLIATANQGSEATYESGFVIDKFPISRPNLTFSTLTVSNMSPEDSSIYLCSVRNEKLFFGSGTQLSVL.

This chain links TRBV9 with TRBJ2-2, with TRBD1 identical over 7 bases. V lost 4 bases to trimming and J lost 2 bases; unmatched junction nucleotides: 8. Germline CDR1 reads SGDLS; CDR2 reads YYNGEE. This CDR3 has 16 amino acids. The CDR3 reads CASSRTGVGNTGELFF. The DNA for the CDR3 is TGTGCCAGCAGCCGCACAGGGGTAGGCAACACCGGGGAGCTGTTTTTT.

V usage is TRBV7-9 and J usage is TRBJ1-1, with D maybe TRBD1 (5 bases). V lost 6 bases and J 3 bases, leaving 14 bases between the germline ends. The CDR3 extends over 14 amino acids. Germline assignment: CDR1 SEHNR and CDR2 FQNEAQ (reference sequence). CDR3: CASSRNWGDTEAFF. The CDR3 DNA follows: TGTGCCAGCAGTCGAAACTGGGGGGACACTGAAGCTTTCTTT.

The J gene is TRBJ1-3, the V gene TRBV7-8; tentative D call: TRBD1 (6 bases). The germline V and J ends were trimmed by 5 bases and 3 bases, with 14 bases remaining between them. CDR1 and CDR2 from the germline V gene are SGHVS and FQNEAQ. The CDR3 spans 15 residues. The CDR3 is CASSLTGGYGNTIYF. CDR3 sequence (DNA): TGTGCCAGCAGCCTGACTGGGGGCTATGGAAACACCATATATTTT.

J is TRBJ1-6 and V is TRBV18, with D possibly TRBD1 on 5 matching bases. Deletions cut 3 bases from V and 8 bases from J, with 17 bases between. Looked up from germline, CDR1 is KGHSH and CDR2 is LQKENI. CDR3 length equals 16 residues. The chain's CDR3 is CASSPNPGGKDSPLHF. The CDR3 region has the DNA TGTGCCAGCTCACCTAACCCCGGGGGTAAAGATTCACCCCTCCACTTT.

The CDR3: CAITQQGDYGYTF. The CDR3 DNA follows: TGTGCCATCACTCAACAGGGAGACTATGGCTACACCTTC. This chain connects TRBV10-3 to TRBJ1-2; D possibly corresponds to TRBD1 (6 bases). Trimming stripped 7 bases from V and 3 bases from J, with 12 bases between. This CDR3 has 13 amino acids. CDR1 is ENHRY and CDR2 is SYGVKD in the germline V gene.

The chain links TRBV4-1 to TRBJ2-4; D possibly corresponds to TRBD2 (6 bases). CDR1 and CDR2 (germline): MGHRA, YSYEKL. V was shortened by 4 bases and J by 7 bases, with 14 bases between the two germline ends. This CDR3 region has 14 residues. CDR3 sequence: CASSLEGGGNIQYF. CDR3 nucleotides: TGCGCCAGCAGCCTCGAAGGTGGGGGGAACATTCAGTACTTC.

The CDR3 DNA follows: TGTGCCAGCTCACCCGGACAGGGCGAGGAGCAGTACGTC. Amino acids: CASSPGQGEEQYV. This rearrangement joins TRBV18 to TRBJ2-7; 8 bases are shared with TRBD1. V lost 3 bases to trimming and J lost 7 bases; unmatched junction nucleotides: 5. CDR1 is KGHSH, CDR2 LQKENI, per germline. This CDR3 spans 13 amino acids.

This clone was recorded only once. V gene TRBV5-1 combines with J gene TRBJ2-2, with 15 bases aligning to TRBD2. The germline V gene has CDR1 SGHRS and CDR2 YFSETQ. V was clipped by 3 bases and J by 5 bases; unmatched bases: 8. CDR3 length equals 18 residues. DNA of the CDR3: TGCGCCAGCAGCTCGGGACTAGCGGGAGGAAAGGGTACCGGGGAGCTGTTTTTT. Translated: CASSSGLAGGKGTGELFF.

This clone was found once. This chain connects TRBV5-1 to TRBJ2-7, with 9 bases identical to TRBD2. The CDR3 length is 16 residues. Trimming took 4 bases from V and 2 from J; bases not matched to a gene: 10. CDR1 and CDR2 from the germline V gene are SGHRS and YFSETQ. Here the CDR3 DNA reads TGCGCCAGCAGCGCCGGCGGACTAGCGCGCACCTACGAGCAGTACTTC. It encodes CASSAGGLARTYEQYF.